The 27 T cell receptor beta chains below come from one sample, sequenced in a study of blood T cell repertoires in COVID-19 (TCRdb year 2020). Preparation of the library involved the immunoSEQ multiplex PCR assay. TCRdb provides this immuneACCESS table in a form limited to in-frame rearrangements. Some clones are lacking; in checked studies, under half of them reflect an unresolved V gene, and why the rest are absent is not known. In all, the sample holds 150,000 or so clones, and around 85% of those were seen once. Around 2.7% of the sample belongs to the ten largest clones. Sequencing was carried out using peripheral blood. These receptors were taken from a woman older than 75 with acute or convalescent COVID-19.

J is TRBJ1-5 and V is TRBV4-1; no clear D gene. Germline V gene sequence: CDR1 MGHRA, CDR2 YSYEKL. The V end lost 0 bases, the J end lost 5 bases, and 5 bases lay between the germline ends. The CDR3 contains 13 residues. This chain's CDR3 is CASSQDRDQPQHF. In DNA, the CDR3 is TGCGCCAGCAGCCAAGATCGGGATCAGCCCCAGCATTTT.

V usage is TRBV2 and J usage is TRBJ2-3; 9 bases line up with TRBD1. Germline V gene data show CDR1 as SNHLY and CDR2 as FYNNEI. With 8 bases clipped from V and 5 bases from J, the junction kept 5 bases outside the gene matches. CDR3 length: 13 residues. This chain's CDR3 is CASWGQGEDTQYF. The CDR3 DNA is TGTGCCAGCTGGGGACAGGGAGAAGATACGCAGTATTTT. The full variable domain, in which reference TRBV2 and TRBJ2-3 provide the parts outside the CDR3, is EPEVTQTPSHQVTQMGQEVILRCVPISNHLYFYWYRQILGQKVEFLVSFYNNEISEKSEIFDDQFSVERPDGSNFTLKIRSTKLEDSAMYFCASWGQGEDTQYFGPGTRLTVL.

This chain links TRBV5-4 with TRBJ2-2, with D possibly being TRBD2 (5 bases). The CDR3 contains 15 residues. Germline V lookup: CDR1 SGHNT, CDR2 YYREEE (reference sequence). Between the trimmed V and J ends, which lost 1 base and 6 bases, there was a span of 13 bases. The CDR3 region is CASSLKRTPPGELFF. As DNA, the CDR3 is TGTGCCAGCAGCTTGAAGAGGACTCCCCCCGGGGAGCTGTTTTTT.

This sequence joins TRBV12-2 and TRBJ1-1; whether TRBD1, the table's D call, matches the DNA was not checked. TRBV12-2 is recorded as a pseudogene. This CDR3 spans 17 amino acids. As DNA, the CDR3 is TGTGCAAGTCGCTCATTAGGACAGGTTCGACGAGGAACTGAAGCTTTCTTT. This codes for CASRSLGQVRRGTEAFF.

The chain combines TRBV5-1 with TRBJ1-2; D is perhaps TRBD1 (6 bases). V dropped 4 bases and J dropped 8 bases, with 15 bases sitting between them. The CDR3 loop spans 13 amino acids. The germline gives CDR1 SGHRS, CDR2 YFSETQ. CDR3 in DNA: TGCGCCAGCAGCCCTGGGACACCCTCCGGCTACACCTTC. Translation gives CASSPGTPSGYTF.

This clone was detected a few times. The chain recombines TRBV11-2 with TRBJ2-2, with a tentative D call TRBD2 (6 bases). Germline V lookup: CDR1 SGHAT, CDR2 FQNNGV. With 1 base removed from V and 3 bases from J, the gap between germline ends came to 9 bases. The length of the CDR3 is 15 residues. The chain's CDR3 is CASSLGGADTGELFF. The CDR3 nucleotides read TGTGCCAGCAGCTTAGGCGGGGCCGACACCGGGGAGCTGTTTTTT.

This chain uses TRBV27 with TRBJ2-7, with 7 positions matching TRBD1. The germline CDR1 and CDR2 sequences are MNHEY and SMNVEV (reference sequence). The CDR3 totals 15 residues. V lost 5 bases to trimming and J lost 0 bases; unmatched junction nucleotides: 7. This CDR3 is CASSRRDSSSYEQYF. CDR3 DNA sequence: TGTGCCAGCAGTAGACGGGACAGCAGCTCCTACGAGCAGTACTTC.

The genes are TRBV19 and TRBJ2-2; 10 bases map to TRBD1. With 7 bases clipped from V and 4 bases from J, the junction kept 9 bases outside the gene matches. Germline V gene data show CDR1 as LNHDA and CDR2 as SQIVND (reference sequence). The CDR3 loop spans 16 amino acids. Written as DNA, the CDR3 is TGTGCCAGTATCAAAAGGGACAGGGGTATCACCGGGGAGCTGTTTTTT. Protein product: CASIKRDRGITGELFF.

The chain is built from TRBV6-5 and TRBJ1-1; possibly TRBD1 for D (5 bases). V was clipped by 5 bases and J by 5 bases, with 15 bases between them. This CDR3 spans 14 amino acids. Germline assignment: CDR1 MNHEY and CDR2 SVGAGI. CDR3: CASSIQGDRTEAFF. The DNA of the CDR3 is TGTGCCAGCAGTATTCAGGGCGACCGTACTGAAGCTTTCTTT.

V and J are TRBV12-3 or TRBV12-4 and TRBJ1-2; 10 nucleotides match TRBD1. V shed 5 bases and J 7 bases; nucleotides not matched to a gene: 4. The CDR3 is 13 amino acids. The CDR3: CASSRDRGFGYTF. CDR3 sequence (DNA): TGTGCCAGCAGTCGGGACAGGGGATTTGGCTACACCTTC.

The rearrangement links TRBV4-3 to TRBJ1-1; D unclear. This CDR3 is 19 amino acids long. The germline gives CDR1 LGHNA, CDR2 YSLEER. Between the trimmed V and J ends, which lost 5 bases and 4 bases, there was a span of 29 bases. Written as DNA, the CDR3 is TGCGCCAGCAGCTCCCCCCAGACTCGGGCAGGATTAGGGAGCACTGAAGCTTTCTTT. Translating gives CASSSPQTRAGLGSTEAFF.

The chain uses TRBV14 and TRBJ2-5, with TRBD2 matching over 11 bases. This CDR3 spans 16 amino acids. V dropped 4 bases and J dropped 7; count of bases not matched to a gene: 11. CDR1 is SGHDN and CDR2 is FVKESK in the germline V gene. The CDR3 DNA is TGTGCCAGCAGCCCCCCGGGACTAGCGGTGCAGGGGACCCAGTACTTC. Translated: CASSPPGLAVQGTQYF.

J is TRBJ1-2 and V is TRBV5-1; 10 bases fit TRBD1. Germline-derived CDR1 and CDR2 are SGHRS and YFSETQ. The CDR3 is made up of 16 amino acids. V was clipped by 0 bases and J by 7 bases; unmatched bases: 9. The chain's CDR3 is CASSLAVTGGSVGYTF. The CDR3 bases are TGCGCCAGCAGCTTGGCCGTGACAGGGGGCTCTGTTGGCTACACCTTC.

The chain recombines TRBV9 with TRBJ2-2; D gene ambiguous. Per germline, CDR1 SGDLS and CDR2 YYNGEE. The CDR3 length is 15 residues. V was cut by 4 bases and J by 1 base, with 11 bases left in between. In DNA form, the CDR3 reads TGTGCCAGCAGCCCCAGGATTCTGAACACCGGGGAGCTGTTTTTT. Residues: CASSPRILNTGELFF.

This chain links TRBV5-1 with TRBJ2-3; 9 bases are a match to TRBD2. The CDR3 extends over 19 amino acids. The germline V gene encodes CDR1 SGHRS and CDR2 YFSETQ. V gave up 0 bases and J gave up 3 bases; unmatched junction bases: 14. The CDR3, as DNA: TGCGCCAGCAGCTTGGCAGCTGCGGGGGGGCCTTCGGAAACAGATACGCAGTATTTT. Translation gives CASSLAAAGGPSETDTQYF.

J is TRBJ1-2 and V is TRBV6-5; no reliable D call. Germline V gene data show CDR1 as MNHEY and CDR2 as SVGAGI. The V gene lost 5 bases and the J gene lost 8 bases, with 18 bases spanning the gap. The CDR3 is 14 amino acids. DNA of the CDR3: TGTGCCAGCAGTCCGCGGGTACTTCTGGGGGGCTACACCTTC. This codes for CASSPRVLLGGYTF.

This chain joins TRBV3-1 (or the pseudogene TRBV3-2) and TRBJ2-5; 8 bases are a match to TRBD2. This CDR3 is 15 amino acids long. The V segment lost 3 bases and the J segment 5 bases; nucleotides outside the gene matches: 8. CDR1 is LGHDT and CDR2 is YNNKEL in the germline V gene (reference sequence). The CDR3 bases are TGTGCCAGCAGCCACGGCGGGGGGAACATGGAGACCCAGTACTTC. Residues: CASSHGGGNMETQYF.

The chain employs TRBV4-3 and TRBJ1-2; 8 bases line up with TRBD1. J was trimmed by 8 bases and V by 1 base; bases with no gene match: 6. Germline V lookup: CDR1 LGHNA, CDR2 YSLEER. There are 14 residues in the CDR3. The CDR3 coding sequence is TGCGCCAGCAGCCAAGGGGACAGGTACTCCGGCTACACCTTC. Translating it yields CASSQGDRYSGYTF.

The chain has TRBV6-5 and TRBJ2-1; D call uncertain. Trimming took off 6 bases at V and 5 bases at J, with 17 bases between the two ends. CDR3 size: 15 residues. The germline V gene has CDR1 MNHEY and CDR2 SVGAGI. The DNA of the CDR3 is TGTGCCAGCAGCCCCGCCGATTATTCAGACAATGAGCAGTTCTTC. Its translation: CASSPADYSDNEQFF.

The chain uses TRBV2 and TRBJ1-6; D may be TRBD1 (6 bases). The CDR3 runs to 16 residues. Germline assignment: CDR1 SNHLY and CDR2 FYNNEI. The ends were cut back, 8 bases at V and 7 bases at J, with 21 bases in the middle. In DNA form, the CDR3 reads TGTGCCAGCGGGGGTAGTAAACAGGGTACCAATTCACCCCTCCACTTT. Amino acid sequence: CASGGSKQGTNSPLHF.

V is TRBV6-5 and J is TRBJ1-1; D remains ambiguous. CDR1 MNHEY and CDR2 SVGAGI come from the germline V gene. Trimming removed 7 bases at V and 4 bases at J, with 13 bases between. The CDR3 covers 13 residues. The CDR3 reads CASNQWRGTEAFF. Here the CDR3 DNA reads TGTGCCAGCAATCAATGGCGGGGCACTGAAGCTTTCTTT.

The V gene is TRBV7-2, the J gene TRBJ1-2; 10 positions agree with TRBD1. V shed 5 bases, J shed 7 bases, and the junction held 10 bases outside the gene matches. The CDR3 covers 15 residues. The V gene's germline CDR1 is SGHTA and CDR2 FQGNSA. CDR3 sequence: CASSPRTGGDFGYTF. The CDR3 DNA reads as TGTGCCAGCAGCCCGCGGACAGGGGGTGACTTTGGCTACACCTTC.

This chain uses TRBV11-2 with TRBJ1-2; D perhaps matches TRBD1 (5 bases). The CDR3 extends over 17 amino acids. V was pared by 0 bases and J by 7 bases, with 21 bases between. Germline CDR1 is SGHAT and CDR2 is FQNNGV. CDR3 in amino acids: CASSLDLGGPVRGGYTF. In DNA, the CDR3 is TGTGCCAGCAGCTTAGATCTTGGAGGGCCCGTAAGGGGTGGCTACACCTTC.

V usage is TRBV5-4 and J usage is TRBJ1-2; D is unresolved. The CDR3 covers 15 residues. Germline assignment: CDR1 SGHNT and CDR2 YYREEE (reference sequence). The ends were cut back, 1 base at V and 2 bases at J, with 12 bases in the middle. The CDR3 sequence: CASSLKKDLNYGYTF. In DNA, the CDR3 is TGTGCCAGCAGCTTGAAGAAGGACTTGAACTATGGCTACACCTTC.

The rearrangement links TRBV7-8 to TRBJ1-3; TRBD1 matches at 7 bases. The CDR3 has 16 residues. V was clipped by 4 bases and J by 2 bases; unmatched bases: 8. Germline V gives CDR1 SGHVS, CDR2 FQNEAQ. DNA for the CDR3: TGTGCCAGCAGCTCGAATCCCACAGGGGCTGGAAACACCATATATTTT. Residues: CASSSNPTGAGNTIYF.

This chain joins TRBV10-1 and TRBJ2-2, with D perhaps matching TRBD1 (5 bases). This CDR3 is built from 15 residues. Trimming took 8 bases from V and 0 from J, leaving 13 bases between them. The germline V gene has CDR1 WNHNN and CDR2 SYGVQD (reference sequence). CDR3 DNA sequence: TGCGCCAGCTCTCTGGGGCCCACGAACACCGGGGAGCTGTTTTTT. The encoded protein is CASSLGPTNTGELFF.

The genes are TRBV7-9 and TRBJ1-3; tentative D call: TRBD1 (6 bases). The CDR3 contains 15 residues. V shed 4 bases and J shed 0 bases, with 10 bases lying between them. The V gene's germline CDR1 is SEHNR and CDR2 FQNEAQ (reference sequence). The CDR3 DNA follows: TGTGCCAGCAGCTCAGACAGGCTCTCTGGAAACACCATATATTTT. The encoded protein is CASSSDRLSGNTIYF.